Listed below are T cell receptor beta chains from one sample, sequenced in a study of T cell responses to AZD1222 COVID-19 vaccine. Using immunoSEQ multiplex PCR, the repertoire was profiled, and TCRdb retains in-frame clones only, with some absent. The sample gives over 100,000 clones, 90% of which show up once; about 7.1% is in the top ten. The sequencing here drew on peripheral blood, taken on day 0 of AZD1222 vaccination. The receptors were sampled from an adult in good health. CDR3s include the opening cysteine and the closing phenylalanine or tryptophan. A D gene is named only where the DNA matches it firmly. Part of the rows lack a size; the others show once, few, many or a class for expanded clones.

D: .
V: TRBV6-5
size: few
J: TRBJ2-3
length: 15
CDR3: CASSDIGRGTDTQYF
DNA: TGTGCCAGCAGCGACATCGGAAGGGGAACAGATACGCAGTATTTT

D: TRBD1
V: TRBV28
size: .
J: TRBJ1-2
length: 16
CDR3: CASSETGGQGAWGYTF
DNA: TGTGCCAGCAGTGAAACCGGGGGACAGGGGGCATGGGGCTACACCTTC

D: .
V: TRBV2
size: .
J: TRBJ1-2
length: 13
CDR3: CASLEQDPYGYTF
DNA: TGTGCCAGCTTGGAACAGGACCCCTATGGCTACACCTTC

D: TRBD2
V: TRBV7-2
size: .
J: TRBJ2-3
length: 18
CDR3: CASSPGLAGGLSTDTQYF
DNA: TGTGCCAGCAGCCCCGGACTAGCGGGGGGGCTCAGCACAGATACGCAGTATTTT

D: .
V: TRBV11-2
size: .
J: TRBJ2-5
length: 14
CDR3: CASSLGRAQETQYF
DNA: TGTGCCAGCAGCTTGGGCAGAGCCCAAGAGACCCAGTACTTC

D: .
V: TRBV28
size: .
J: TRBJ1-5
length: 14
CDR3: CASSLRQGGQPQHF
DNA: TGTGCCAGCAGTTTGAGGCAGGGCGGTCAGCCCCAGCATTTT

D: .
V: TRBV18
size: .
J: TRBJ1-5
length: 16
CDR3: CASSPPGTGLDQPQHF
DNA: TGTGCCAGCTCACCGCCCGGAACAGGGCTGGATCAGCCCCAGCATTTT

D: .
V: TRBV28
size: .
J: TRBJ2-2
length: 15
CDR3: CASSTIVKYTGELFF
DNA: TGTGCCAGCAGCACAATAGTCAAGTACACCGGGGAGCTGTTTTTT

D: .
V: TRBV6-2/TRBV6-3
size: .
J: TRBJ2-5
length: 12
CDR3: CASSRRGETQYF
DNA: TGTGCCAGCAGCCGGAGAGGCGAGACCCAGTACTTC

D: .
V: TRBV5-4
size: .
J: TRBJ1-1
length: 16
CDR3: CASSLGSPRGNTEAFF
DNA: TGTGCCAGCAGCTTGGGTTCACCCCGAGGGAACACTGAAGCTTTCTTT

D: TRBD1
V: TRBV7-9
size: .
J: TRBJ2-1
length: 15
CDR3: CASSSPGGVGNEQFF
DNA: TGTGCCAGCAGCTCCCCAGGGGGCGTTGGCAATGAGCAGTTCTTC

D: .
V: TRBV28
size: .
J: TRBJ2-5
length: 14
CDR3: CASSPSGIGETQYF
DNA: TGTGCCAGCAGTCCATCAGGTATCGGGGAGACCCAGTACTTC

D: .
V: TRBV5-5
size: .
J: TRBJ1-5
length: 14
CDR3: CASSLVGGNQPQHF
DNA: TGTGCCAGCAGCTTGGTAGGGGGGAATCAGCCCCAGCATTTT

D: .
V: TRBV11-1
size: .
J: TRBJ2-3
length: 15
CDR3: CASGSVTFGSDTQYF
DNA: TGTGCCAGCGGGTCAGTTACGTTTGGGTCCGATACGCAGTATTTT

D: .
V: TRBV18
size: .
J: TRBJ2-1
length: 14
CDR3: CASSELQVRAEQFF
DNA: TGTGCCAGCTCAGAGTTACAGGTTCGTGCTGAGCAGTTCTTC

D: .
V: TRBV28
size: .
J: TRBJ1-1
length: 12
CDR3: CASSFGNTEAFF
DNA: TGTGCCAGCAGTTTCGGTAACACTGAAGCTTTCTTT

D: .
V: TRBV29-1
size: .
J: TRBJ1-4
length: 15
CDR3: CSVVTRTATNEKLFF
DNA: TGCAGCGTTGTTACGAGGACAGCAACTAATGAAAAACTGTTTTTT

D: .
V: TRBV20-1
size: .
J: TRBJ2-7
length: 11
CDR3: CSARAGQRTYF
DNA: TGCAGTGCTAGAGCCGGACAGAGGACGTACTTC

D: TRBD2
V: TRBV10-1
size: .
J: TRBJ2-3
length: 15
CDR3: CASSEGLAGTDTQYF
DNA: TGCGCCAGCAGTGAGGGACTAGCGGGGACAGATACGCAGTATTTT

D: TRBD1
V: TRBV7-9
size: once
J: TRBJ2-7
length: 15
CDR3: CASSLVGQGNNEQYF
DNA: TGTGCCAGCAGCTTAGTGGGACAGGGGAACAACGAGCAGTACTTC

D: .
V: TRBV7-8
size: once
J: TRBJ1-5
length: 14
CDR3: CASSTTPLNQPQHF
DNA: TGTGCCAGCAGCACCACCCCCCTTAATCAGCCCCAGCATTTT

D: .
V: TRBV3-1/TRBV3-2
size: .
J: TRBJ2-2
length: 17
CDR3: CASSSLGGRANTGELFF
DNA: TGTGCCAGCAGCTCACTGGGTGGGCGCGCGAACACCGGGGAGCTGTTTTTT

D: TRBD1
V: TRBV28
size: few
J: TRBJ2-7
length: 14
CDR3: CASSRTGVIDEQYF
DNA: TGTGCCAGCAGCCGGACAGGGGTGATAGACGAGCAGTACTTC

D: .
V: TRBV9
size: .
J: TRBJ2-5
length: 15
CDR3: CASSVVRGGLETQYF
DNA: TGTGCCAGCAGCGTAGTGAGGGGCGGATTGGAGACCCAGTACTTC

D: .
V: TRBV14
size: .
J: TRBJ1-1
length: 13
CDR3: CASRDGRDTEAFF
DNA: TGTGCCAGCAGGGACGGGAGAGACACTGAAGCTTTCTTT

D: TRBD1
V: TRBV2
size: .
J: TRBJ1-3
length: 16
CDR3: CATTGTESPSGNTIYF
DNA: TGTGCCACGACCGGGACAGAATCTCCCTCTGGAAACACCATATATTTT

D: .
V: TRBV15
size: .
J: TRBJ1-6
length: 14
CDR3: CATSRQGYNSPLHF
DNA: TGTGCCACCAGCAGACAGGGATATAATTCACCCCTCCACTTT

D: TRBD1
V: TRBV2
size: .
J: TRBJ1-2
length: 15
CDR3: CASSGGQGHRYGYTF
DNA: TGTGCCAGCAGCGGGGGACAGGGACATCGGTATGGCTACACCTTC

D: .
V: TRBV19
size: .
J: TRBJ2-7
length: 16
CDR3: CASSIQLFSTGLEQYF
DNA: TGTGCCAGTAGTATCCAGTTGTTCTCTACAGGGTTGGAGCAGTACTTC

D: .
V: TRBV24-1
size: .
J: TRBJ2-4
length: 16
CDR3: CATSDSTELAKNIQYF
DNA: TGTGCCACCAGTGATAGTACAGAGCTAGCCAAAAACATTCAGTACTTC

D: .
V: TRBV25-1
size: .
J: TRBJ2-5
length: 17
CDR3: CASSEWRGFSDQETQYF
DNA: TGTGCCAGCAGTGAATGGAGGGGGTTCTCGGACCAAGAGACCCAGTACTTC

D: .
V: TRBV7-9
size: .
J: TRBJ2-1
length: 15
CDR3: CASSQNRAGKQGQFF
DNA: TGTGCCAGCAGCCAAAACCGAGCCGGGAAACAAGGGCAGTTCTTC

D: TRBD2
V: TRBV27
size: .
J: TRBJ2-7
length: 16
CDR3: CASSLAGASGGFEQYF
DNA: TGTGCCAGCAGTTTAGCCGGGGCTAGCGGGGGTTTCGAGCAGTACTTC

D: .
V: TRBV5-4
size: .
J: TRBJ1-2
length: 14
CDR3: CASGLGASDYGYTF
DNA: TGTGCCAGCGGCCTGGGAGCTTCGGACTATGGCTACACCTTC

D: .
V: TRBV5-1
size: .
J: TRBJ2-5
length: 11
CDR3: CASSLEETQYF
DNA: TGCGCCAGCAGCTTAGAAGAGACCCAGTACTTC

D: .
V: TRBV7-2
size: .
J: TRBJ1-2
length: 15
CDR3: CASSLVGGANYGYTF
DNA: TGTGCCAGCAGCTTAGTGGGCGGTGCTAACTATGGCTACACCTTC

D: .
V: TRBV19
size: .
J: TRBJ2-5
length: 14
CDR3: CASSIGGELKTQYF
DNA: TGTGCCAGTAGTATAGGTGGAGAGCTAAAGACCCAGTACTTC

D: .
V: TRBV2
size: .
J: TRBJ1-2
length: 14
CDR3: CASIEDRANYGYTF
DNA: TGTGCCAGCATTGAGGATCGAGCGAACTATGGCTACACCTTC

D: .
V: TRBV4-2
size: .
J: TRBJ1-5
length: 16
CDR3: CASSTDLVSSNQPQHF
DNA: TGTGCCAGCAGCACAGATCTCGTTTCGAGCAATCAGCCCCAGCATTTT

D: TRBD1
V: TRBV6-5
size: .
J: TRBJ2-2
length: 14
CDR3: CASRNDRDKGELFF
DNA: TGTGCCAGCAGAAACGACAGGGACAAGGGGGAGCTGTTTTTT